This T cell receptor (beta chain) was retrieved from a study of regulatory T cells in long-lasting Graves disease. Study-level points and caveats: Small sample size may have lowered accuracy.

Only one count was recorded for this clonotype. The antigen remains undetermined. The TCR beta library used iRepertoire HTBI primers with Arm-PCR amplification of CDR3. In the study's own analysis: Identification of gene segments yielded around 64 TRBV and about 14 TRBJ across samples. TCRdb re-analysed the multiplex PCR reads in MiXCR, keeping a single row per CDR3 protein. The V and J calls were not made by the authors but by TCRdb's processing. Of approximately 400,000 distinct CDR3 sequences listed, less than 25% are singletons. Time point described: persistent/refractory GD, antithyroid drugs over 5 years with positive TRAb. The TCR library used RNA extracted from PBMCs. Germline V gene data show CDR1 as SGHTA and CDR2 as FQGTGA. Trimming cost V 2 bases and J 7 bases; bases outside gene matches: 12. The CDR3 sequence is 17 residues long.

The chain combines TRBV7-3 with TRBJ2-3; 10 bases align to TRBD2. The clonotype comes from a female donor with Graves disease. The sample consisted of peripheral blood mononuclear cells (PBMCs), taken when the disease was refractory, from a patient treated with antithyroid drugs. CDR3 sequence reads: CASSLGMTSGRMNTQYF. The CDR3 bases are TGTGCCAGCAGCTTAGGAATGACTAGCGGGCGCATGAATACGCAGTATTTT.